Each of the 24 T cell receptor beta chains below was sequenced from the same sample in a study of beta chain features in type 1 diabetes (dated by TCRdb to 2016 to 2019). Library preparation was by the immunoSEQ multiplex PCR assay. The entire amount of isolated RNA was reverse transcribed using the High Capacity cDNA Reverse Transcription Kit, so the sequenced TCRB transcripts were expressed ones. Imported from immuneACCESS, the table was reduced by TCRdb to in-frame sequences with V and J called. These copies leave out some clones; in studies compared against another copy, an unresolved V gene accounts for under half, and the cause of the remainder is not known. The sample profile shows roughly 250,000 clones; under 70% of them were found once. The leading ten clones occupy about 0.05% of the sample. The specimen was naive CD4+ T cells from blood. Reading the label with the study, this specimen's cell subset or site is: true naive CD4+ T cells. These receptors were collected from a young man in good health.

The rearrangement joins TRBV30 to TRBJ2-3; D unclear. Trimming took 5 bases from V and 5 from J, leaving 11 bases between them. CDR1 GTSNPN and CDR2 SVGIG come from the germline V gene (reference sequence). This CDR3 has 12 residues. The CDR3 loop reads CAWDNSLDTQYF. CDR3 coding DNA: TGTGCCTGGGACAATAGCTTAGATACGCAGTATTTT. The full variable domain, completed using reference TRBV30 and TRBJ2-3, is SQTIHQWPATLVQPVGSPLSLECTVEGTSNPNLYWYRQAAGRGLQLLFYSVGIGQISSEVPQNLSASRPQDRQFILSSKKLLLSDSGFYLCAWDNSLDTQYFGPGTRLTVL.

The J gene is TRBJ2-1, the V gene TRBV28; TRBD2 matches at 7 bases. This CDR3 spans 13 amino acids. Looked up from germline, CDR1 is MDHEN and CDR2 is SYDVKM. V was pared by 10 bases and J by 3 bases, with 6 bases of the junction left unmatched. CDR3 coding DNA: TGTGCCACTGAACCTAGCGGCTACAATGAGCAGTTCTTC. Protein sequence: CATEPSGYNEQFF.

The CDR3 region is CSTDGNTDTQYF. As DNA, the CDR3 is TGCAGCACCGACGGGAACACAGATACGCAGTATTTT. The gene calls are TRBV29-1 and TRBJ2-3, with a possible D match to TRBD2 (5 bases). The CDR3 has 12 residues. V lost 8 bases and J lost 2, with 11 bases in between. In germline, CDR1 is SQVTM, CDR2 ANQGSEA.

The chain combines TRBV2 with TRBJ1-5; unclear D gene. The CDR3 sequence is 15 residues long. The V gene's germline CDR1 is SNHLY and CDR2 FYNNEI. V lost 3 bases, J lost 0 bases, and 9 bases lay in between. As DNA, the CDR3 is TGTGCCAGCAGTGACAGGTTACCTAGCAATCAGCCCCAGCATTTT. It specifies CASSDRLPSNQPQHF.

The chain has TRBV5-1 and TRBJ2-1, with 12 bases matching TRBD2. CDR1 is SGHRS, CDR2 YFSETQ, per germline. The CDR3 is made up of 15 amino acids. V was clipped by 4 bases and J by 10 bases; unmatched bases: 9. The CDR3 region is CASSPGLAGDKEQFF. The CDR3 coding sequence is TGCGCCAGCAGCCCGGGACTAGCGGGCGATAAAGAGCAGTTCTTC. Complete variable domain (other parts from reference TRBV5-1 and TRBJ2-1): KAGVTQTPRYLIKTRGQQVTLSCSPISGHRSVSWYQQTPGQGLQFLFEYFSETQRNKGNFPGRFSGRQFSNSRSEMNVSTLELGDSALYLCASSPGLAGDKEQFFGPGTRLTVL.

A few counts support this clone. CDR3 region: CASSEPGTYEQYF. The CDR3 DNA follows: TGTGCCAGCAGTGAACCTGGGACTTATGAGCAGTACTTC. The chain uses TRBV25-1 and TRBJ2-7; a weak D match, TRBD2 (6 bases). Germline CDR1 and CDR2: MGHDK and SYGVNS. With 2 bases removed from V and 7 bases from J, the gap between germline ends came to 12 bases. This CDR3 has 13 residues.

The CDR3 protein is CAWSLPGGPSSYNEQFF. CDR3 coding DNA: TGTGCCTGGAGTCTACCTGGTGGGCCAAGCTCCTACAATGAGCAGTTCTTC. The chain combines TRBV30 with TRBJ2-1; D not resolved. The V gene lost 2 bases and the J gene lost 0 bases, with 17 bases spanning the gap. Germline CDR1 is GTSNPN and CDR2 is SVGIG (reference sequence). This CDR3 region has 17 residues.

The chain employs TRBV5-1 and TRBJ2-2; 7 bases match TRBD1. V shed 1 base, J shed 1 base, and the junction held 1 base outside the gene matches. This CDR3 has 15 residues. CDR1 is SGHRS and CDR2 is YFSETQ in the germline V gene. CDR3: CASSLHRGNTGELFF. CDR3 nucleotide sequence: TGCGCCAGCAGCTTGCACAGGGGGAACACCGGGGAGCTGTTTTTT.

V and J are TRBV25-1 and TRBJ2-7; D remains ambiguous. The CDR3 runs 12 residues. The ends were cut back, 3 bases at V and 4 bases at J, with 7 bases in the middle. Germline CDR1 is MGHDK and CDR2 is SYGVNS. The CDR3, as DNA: TGTGCCAGCAGTGATCTAGGTTACGAGCAGTACTTC. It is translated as CASSDLGYEQYF.

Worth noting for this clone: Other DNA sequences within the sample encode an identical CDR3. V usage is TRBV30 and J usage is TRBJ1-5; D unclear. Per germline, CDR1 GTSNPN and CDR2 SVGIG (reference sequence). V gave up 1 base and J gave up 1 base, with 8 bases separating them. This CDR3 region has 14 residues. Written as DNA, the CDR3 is TGTGCCTGGAGTGAAGGTTACAGCAATCAGCCCCAGCATTTT. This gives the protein CAWSEGYSNQPQHF.

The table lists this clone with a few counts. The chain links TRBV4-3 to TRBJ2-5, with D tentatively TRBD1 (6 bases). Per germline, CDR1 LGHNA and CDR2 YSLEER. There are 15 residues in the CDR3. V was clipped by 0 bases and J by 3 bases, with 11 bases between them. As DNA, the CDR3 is TGCGCCAGCAGCCAAGATGGTCCAGGGGAAGAGACCCAGTACTTC. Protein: CASSQDGPGEETQYF.

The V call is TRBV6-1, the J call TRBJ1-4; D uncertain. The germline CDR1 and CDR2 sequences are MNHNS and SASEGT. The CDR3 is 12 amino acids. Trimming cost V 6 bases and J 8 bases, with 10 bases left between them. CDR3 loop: CASSRGGEKLFF. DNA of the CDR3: TGTGCCAGCAGCCGAGGCGGGGAAAAACTGTTTTTT.

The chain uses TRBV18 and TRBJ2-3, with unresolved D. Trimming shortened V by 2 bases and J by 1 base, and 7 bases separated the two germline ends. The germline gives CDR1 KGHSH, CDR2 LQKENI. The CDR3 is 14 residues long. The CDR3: CASSPAERTDTQYF. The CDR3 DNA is TGTGCCAGCTCACCAGCAGAGCGCACAGATACGCAGTATTTT. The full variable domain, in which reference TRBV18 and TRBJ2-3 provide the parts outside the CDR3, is NAGVMQNPRHLVRRRGQEARLRCSPMKGHSHVYWYRQLPEEGLKFMVYLQKENIIDESGMPKERFSAEFPKEGPSILRIQQVVRGDSAAYFCASSPAERTDTQYFGPGTRLTVL.

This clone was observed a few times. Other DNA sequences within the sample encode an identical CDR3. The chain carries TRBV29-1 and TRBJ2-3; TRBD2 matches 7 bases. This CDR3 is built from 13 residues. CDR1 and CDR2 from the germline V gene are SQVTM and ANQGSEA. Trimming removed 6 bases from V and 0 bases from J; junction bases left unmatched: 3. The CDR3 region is CSVGGRSTDTQYF. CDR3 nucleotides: TGCAGCGTCGGGGGGAGGAGCACAGATACGCAGTATTTT.

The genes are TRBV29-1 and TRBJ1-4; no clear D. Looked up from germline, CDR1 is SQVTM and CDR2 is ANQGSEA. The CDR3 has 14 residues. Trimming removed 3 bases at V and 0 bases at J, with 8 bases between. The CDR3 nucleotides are TGCAGCGTTGACGAGGGCTCAACTAATGAAAAACTGTTTTTT. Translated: CSVDEGSTNEKLFF.

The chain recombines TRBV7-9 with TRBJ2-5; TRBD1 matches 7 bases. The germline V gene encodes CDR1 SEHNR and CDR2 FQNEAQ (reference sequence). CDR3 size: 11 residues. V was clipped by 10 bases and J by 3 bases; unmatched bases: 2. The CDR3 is CATTGEETQYF. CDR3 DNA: TGTGCCACCACAGGGGAAGAGACCCAGTACTTC.

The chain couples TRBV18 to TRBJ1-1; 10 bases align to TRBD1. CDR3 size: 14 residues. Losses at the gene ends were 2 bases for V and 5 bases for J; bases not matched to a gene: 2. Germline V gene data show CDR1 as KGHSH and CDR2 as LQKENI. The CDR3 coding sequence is TGTGCCAGCTCACCAGGGGACAGGGGTACTGAAGCTTTCTTT. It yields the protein CASSPGDRGTEAFF.

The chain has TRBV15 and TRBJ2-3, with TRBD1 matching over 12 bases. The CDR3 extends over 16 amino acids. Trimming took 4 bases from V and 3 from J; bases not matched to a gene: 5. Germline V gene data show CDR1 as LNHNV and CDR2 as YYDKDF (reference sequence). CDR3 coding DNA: TGTGCCACCAGCAAGCCGGGACAGGGGGCAACAGATACGCAGTATTTT. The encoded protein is CATSKPGQGATDTQYF.

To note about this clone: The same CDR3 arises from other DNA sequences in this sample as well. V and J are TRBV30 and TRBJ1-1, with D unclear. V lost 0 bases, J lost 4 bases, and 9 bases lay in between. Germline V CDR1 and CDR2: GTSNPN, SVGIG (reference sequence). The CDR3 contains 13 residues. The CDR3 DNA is TGTGCCTGGAGTGTCTGGGAGGGCACTGAAGCTTTCTTT. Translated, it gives CAWSVWEGTEAFF.

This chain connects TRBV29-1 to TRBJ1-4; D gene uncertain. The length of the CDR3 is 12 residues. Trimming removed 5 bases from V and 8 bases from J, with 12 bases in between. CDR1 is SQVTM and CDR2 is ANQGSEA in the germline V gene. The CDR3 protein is CSVFGPGEKLFF. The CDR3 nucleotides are TGCAGCGTTTTCGGGCCGGGGGAAAAACTGTTTTTT.

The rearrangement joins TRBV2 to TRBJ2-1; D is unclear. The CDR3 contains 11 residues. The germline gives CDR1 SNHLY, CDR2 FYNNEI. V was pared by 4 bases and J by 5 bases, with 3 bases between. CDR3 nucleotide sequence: TGTGCCAGCAGTGTGGACAATGAGCAGTTCTTC. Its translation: CASSVDNEQFF.

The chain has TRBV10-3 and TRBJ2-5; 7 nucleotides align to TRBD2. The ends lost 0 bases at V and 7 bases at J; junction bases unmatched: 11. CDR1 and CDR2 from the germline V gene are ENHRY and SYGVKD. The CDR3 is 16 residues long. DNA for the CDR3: TGTGCCATCAGTGAGTCGACCTTAGCGGGTCCCCGGACCCAGTACTTC. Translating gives CAISESTLAGPRTQYF.

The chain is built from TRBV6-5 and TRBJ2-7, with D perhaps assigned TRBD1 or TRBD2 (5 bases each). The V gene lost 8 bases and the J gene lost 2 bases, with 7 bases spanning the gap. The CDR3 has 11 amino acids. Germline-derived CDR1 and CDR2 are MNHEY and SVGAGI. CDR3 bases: TGTGCCAGCCGGGACCCCTACGAGCAGTACTTC. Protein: CASRDPYEQYF.

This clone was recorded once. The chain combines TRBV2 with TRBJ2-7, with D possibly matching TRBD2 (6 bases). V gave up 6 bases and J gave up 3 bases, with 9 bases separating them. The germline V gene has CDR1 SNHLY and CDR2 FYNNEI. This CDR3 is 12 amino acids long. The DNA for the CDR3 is TGTGCCAGCAGAATCGGGGGCTACGAGCAGTACTTC. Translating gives CASRIGGYEQYF.